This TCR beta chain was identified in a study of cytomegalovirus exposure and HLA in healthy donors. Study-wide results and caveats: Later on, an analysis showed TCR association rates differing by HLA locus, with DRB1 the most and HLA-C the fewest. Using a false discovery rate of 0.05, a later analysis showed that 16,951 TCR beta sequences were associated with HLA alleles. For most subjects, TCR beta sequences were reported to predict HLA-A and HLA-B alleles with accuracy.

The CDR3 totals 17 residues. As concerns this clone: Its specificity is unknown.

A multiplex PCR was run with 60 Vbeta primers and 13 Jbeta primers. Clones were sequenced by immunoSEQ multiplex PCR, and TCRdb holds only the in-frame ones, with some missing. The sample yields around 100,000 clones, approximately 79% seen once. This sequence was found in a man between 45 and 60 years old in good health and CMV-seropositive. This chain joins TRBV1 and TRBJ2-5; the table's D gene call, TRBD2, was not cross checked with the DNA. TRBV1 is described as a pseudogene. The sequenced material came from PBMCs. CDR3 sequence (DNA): TGCACCAGCAGCCAAGTTTCGAGCGGGGAGTACCAAGAGACCCAGTACTTC. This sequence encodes CTSSQVSSGEYQETQYF.